Listed below are T cell receptor beta chains from one sample, sequenced in a study of CD4 T cells in relation to SARS-CoV-2 and coronaviruses. Sequencing used immunoSEQ multiplex PCR; TCRdb keeps in-frame clones, though not all of them. Among some 65,000 clones listed, around 87% were seen once. Source material: memory CD4+ T cells from PBMCs. These receptors all come from a human donor in good health. CDR3s include the opening cysteine and the closing phenylalanine or tryptophan. Each record gives: J gene, V gene, D gene, CDR3 protein. A D gene is named only where the DNA matches it firmly.

>TRBJ2-1|TRBV18|TRBD2
CASSPRTSGSWGHNEQFF
>TRBJ1-5|TRBV6-2/TRBV6-3|.
CASSYVIGGSDQPQHF
>TRBJ2-5|TRBV24-1|.
CATSDGGKETQYF
>TRBJ2-1|TRBV5-1|.
CASIRDSTYNEQFF
>TRBJ2-7|TRBV28|.
CASSLSGARNEQYF
>TRBJ1-2|TRBV28|.
CASNPRGRARYGYTF
>TRBJ2-2|TRBV9|.
CASSVGPRNTGELFF
>TRBJ2-6|TRBV5-1|TRBD1
CASSRTGGRDSGANVLTF
>TRBJ1-2|TRBV5-6|.
CASSPEGPNYGYTF
>TRBJ2-2|TRBV6-5|.
CASSYGTGELFF
>TRBJ2-2|TRBV18|.
CASSPTSLRTGELFF
>TRBJ2-5|TRBV6-2/TRBV6-3|.
CASSHEGTQETQYF
>TRBJ1-2|TRBV27|.
CASSSRTGVYGYTF
>TRBJ2-7|TRBV2|.
CASSGGVGPYEQYF
>TRBJ1-1|TRBV6-1|TRBD1
CASSELTDRGGEAFF
>TRBJ2-1|TRBV15|.
CATSRGGFLQGNNEQFF
>TRBJ2-5|TRBV5-4|.
CASSISDKRETQYF
>TRBJ2-1|TRBV3-1/TRBV3-2|.
CASSQGGGWGDNEQFF
>TRBJ2-3|TRBV7-2|.
CASSPDSSTDTQYF
>TRBJ2-5|TRBV14|.
CASSQNWGGIQETQYF
>TRBJ1-5|TRBV19|.
CASTAPTGGWQPQHF
>TRBJ2-5|TRBV30|TRBD2
CAWSSGGETQYF
>TRBJ2-5|TRBV7-6|TRBD2
CASSRPSGGNFQETQYF
>TRBJ2-1|TRBV30|TRBD2
CAWSILRRGASYNEQFF
>TRBJ1-1|TRBV6-1|.
CASSEAGGESEAFF
>TRBJ2-1|TRBV24-1|.
CATRSAWRSEQFF
>TRBJ2-5|TRBV23-1|.
CASSRVEGPCQETQYF
>TRBJ2-6|TRBV29-1|.
CSVAHRDLANVLTF
>TRBJ2-4|TRBV6-5|.
CASSPGLAKNIQYF
>TRBJ2-7|TRBV6-2/TRBV6-3|.
CASSYSRSSYEQYF
>TRBJ1-2|TRBV10-3|TRBD1
CAINKDRERYGYTF
>TRBJ2-2|TRBV28|TRBD2
CASSSEELIIAGAGELFF
>TRBJ2-1|TRBV2|TRBD2
CARGSASGSSNEQFF
>TRBJ1-4|TRBV6-5|.
CASSPRGNEKLFF
>TRBJ2-2|TRBV11-2|TRBD1
CASSNRQGAAGELFF
>TRBJ1-3|TRBV11-2|.
CASSLSRGAGGNTIYF
>TRBJ1-2|TRBV7-2|TRBD1
CASSFGTGGSYGYTF
>TRBJ1-5|TRBV5-1|.
CASSPIGGNQPQHF
>TRBJ1-2|TRBV3-1/TRBV3-2|.
CASSHRDGRVDYGYTF
>TRBJ1-2|TRBV7-9|.
CASSPIRGHGYTF
>TRBJ1-2|TRBV7-9|.
CASSPRDLLLYGYTF
>TRBJ1-1|TRBV7-8|.
CASSLGGFSEAFF
>TRBJ2-1|TRBV5-6|.
CASSLWQRRIYNEQFF
>TRBJ1-1|TRBV2|.
CASTPDSFPEAFF
>TRBJ1-1|TRBV5-1|TRBD1
CASSLGVGTDLSNTEAFF
>TRBJ2-7|TRBV19|.
CASRPGRSSYEQYF
>TRBJ1-5|TRBV28|.
CASSSPQSRWEEPQHF
>TRBJ2-1|TRBV18|TRBD2
CASSPKTGTSGYNEQFF
>TRBJ2-5|TRBV6-5|.
CASRTVPGETQYF
>TRBJ2-3|TRBV28|.
CASRESGSTDTQYF
>TRBJ1-2|TRBV28|.
CASRTGHDGYTF